This is a list of T cell receptor beta chains from one sample in a study of blood T cell repertoires in COVID-19. TCRdb's copy holds only in-frame clones and misses some; the assay was immunoSEQ multiplex PCR. Altogether tens of thousands of clones are present, roughly 89% being singletons, with the ten largest covering approximately 13%. The source material was peripheral blood. Source of these receptors: a man in his sixties or seventies with active COVID-19. Both conserved end residues are part of each CDR3. D genes are given only for firm matches. Not every row has a clone size; where given, it reads once, few, many or a size class.

J	D	V	size	DNA	CDR3
TRBJ1-1	TRBD1	TRBV7-2	-	TGTGCCAGCAGCACGCAGGGGGTGAGGAACACTGAAGCTTTCTTT	CASSTQGVRNTEAFF
TRBJ1-6	-	TRBV5-1	-	TGCGCCAGCAGCTTTGCCAGGGAGGGTTCACCCCTCCACTTT	CASSFAREGSPLHF
TRBJ2-1	TRBD2	TRBV4-2	-	TGTGCCAGCAGCCCTGGGACTATCCACAATGAGCAGTTCTTC	CASSPGTIHNEQFF
TRBJ2-7	TRBD2	TRBV7-9	-	TGTGCCAGCAGTTCTAATCGGGGCGGGAGGGCCGACTCCTACGAGCAGTACTTC	CASSSNRGGRADSYEQYF
TRBJ1-5	-	TRBV5-5	-	TGTGCCAGCAGGTTATCAGGGGATAGCAATCAGCCCCAGCATTTT	CASRLSGDSNQPQHF
TRBJ2-3	TRBD2	TRBV4-1	few	TGCGCCAGCAGCCAAGGGAGGGCGGGAGAGCTCATCACGGATACGCAGTATTTT	CASSQGRAGELITDTQYF
TRBJ2-3	TRBD2	TRBV11-2	-	TGTGCCAGCAGCTTAAGTTGGGCTAGCGGGAGTTCCGCAGATACGCAGTATTTT	CASSLSWASGSSADTQYF
TRBJ2-1	TRBD1	TRBV5-5	-	TGTGCCAGCAGCTTGAGGGGACAGGGGGCCTATGAGCAGTTCTTC	CASSLRGQGAYEQFF
TRBJ2-3	-	TRBV12-3/TRBV12-4	-	TGTGCCAGCAGTAGCCCCATTGGGCAGTATTTT	CASSSPIGQYF
TRBJ2-2	TRBD2	TRBV11-3	once	TGTGCCAGCAGCTTAGATCGCGGGGGAGCAGTTACCGGGGAGCTGTTTTTT	CASSLDRGGAVTGELFF
TRBJ1-1	-	TRBV6-5	-	TGTGCCAGCAGTTACGGGGGCAGGGCGAACACTGAAGCTTTCTTT	CASSYGGRANTEAFF
TRBJ2-2	TRBD2	TRBV11-2	-	TGTGCCAGCAGCTTGGGGAGGGCCTCCGGGGAGCTGTTTTTT	CASSLGRASGELFF
TRBJ2-7	TRBD2	TRBV29-1	-	TGCAGCGTTGCTGGACTAGCGGGAGGCAACTACGAGCAGTACTTC	CSVAGLAGGNYEQYF
TRBJ2-6	-	TRBV27	-	TGTGCCAGCAGTCCCAATCCGGGGGCTGGGGCCAACGTCCTGACTTTC	CASSPNPGAGANVLTF
TRBJ1-5	TRBD1	TRBV19	-	TGTGCCAGTAGTACTTATGGGACAGGTCCAAATCAGCCCCAGCATTTT	CASSTYGTGPNQPQHF
TRBJ1-3	-	TRBV5-1	-	TGCGCCAGCAGCGTCCTCGACAGCCCCTCTGGAAACACCATATATTTT	CASSVLDSPSGNTIYF